The 32 T cell receptor beta chains given below trace back to one sample, sequenced in a study of graft-versus-host responses after intestinal transplantation. Sequenced by immunoSEQ multiplex PCR; TCRdb stores in-frame clones only, minus some. Seen here are about 120,000 clones, 90% to 95% observed once, and the top ten hold 0.9% to 1.5%. Their cognate antigens are unknown. Source: unstimulated CD8+ T cells sorted from spleen or lymph node cells, taken before transplant. Every receptor here comes from a human donor who was the organ donor for an intestinal transplant.

V gene TRBV5-5 combines with J gene TRBJ2-1; D possibly corresponds to TRBD2 (5 bases). Trimming shortened V by 0 bases and J by 8 bases, and 18 bases separated the two germline ends. Germline assignment: CDR1 SGHKS and CDR2 YYEKEE (reference sequence). The CDR3 spans 16 residues. CDR3 DNA: TGTGCCAGCAGCTTGGTGGACTTTCGGAATGGCGATGAGCAGTTCTTC. This codes for CASSLVDFRNGDEQFF. The full variable domain, completed using reference TRBV5-5 and TRBJ2-1, is DAGVTQSPTHLIKTRGQQVTLRCSPISGHKSVSWYQQVLGQGPQFIFQYYEKEERGRGNFPDRFSARQFPNYSSELNVNALLLGDSALYLCASSLVDFRNGDEQFFGPGTRLTVL.

In its sample, this clone was seen a few times. The chain uses TRBV5-4 and TRBJ1-1; D not resolved. Germline CDR1 and CDR2: SGHNT and YYREEE (reference sequence). The CDR3 runs to 13 residues. Deletions cut 1 base from V and 1 base from J, with 5 bases between. This CDR3 reads CASSLWGNTEAFF. The CDR3 nucleotides read TGTGCCAGCAGCTTGTGGGGGAACACTGAAGCTTTCTTT.

The V call is TRBV6-1, the J call TRBJ1-1; no clear D gene. V was trimmed by 2 bases and J by 3 bases, leaving 4 bases between them. From germline, CDR1 is MNHNS and CDR2 SASEGT. The CDR3 runs 12 residues. CDR3 coding DNA: TGTGCCAGCAGTGAATTCGACACTGAAGCTTTCTTT. It encodes CASSEFDTEAFF.

The gene calls are TRBV19 and TRBJ2-1, with D perhaps TRBD2 (6 bases). V was cut by 1 base and J by 10 bases, with 11 bases left in between. Per germline, CDR1 LNHDA and CDR2 SQIVND (reference sequence). This CDR3 is built from 13 residues. The CDR3, as DNA: TGTGCCAGTAGTATAGCGGGAGAAGGGGAGCAGTTCTTC. Protein: CASSIAGEGEQFF.

As concerns this clone: The junction and the germline gene differ at one end; a read error may be behind it. The genes are TRBV20-1 and TRBJ1-2; no reliable D call. Looked up from germline, CDR1 is DFQATT and CDR2 is SNEGSKA (reference sequence). The CDR3 consists of 10 residues. CDR3: CSAPVSGHTF. CDR3 bases: TGCAGTGCACCAGTGTCTGGCCACACCTTC.

The rearrangement uses TRBV30 and TRBJ1-1, with D hard to call. In germline, CDR1 is GTSNPN, CDR2 SVGIG (reference sequence). CDR3 length: 14 residues. Deletions cut 3 bases from V and 4 bases from J, with 15 bases between. This CDR3 reads CAWSDGLTGTEAFF. For the CDR3, the DNA is TGTGCCTGGAGCGACGGACTAACGGGCACTGAAGCTTTCTTT.

The chain combines TRBV27 with TRBJ2-7; the match to TRBD1 covers 9 bases. The CDR3 runs 15 residues. Trimming cost V 6 bases and J 3 bases; bases outside gene matches: 9. The V gene's germline CDR1 is MNHEY and CDR2 SMNVEV (reference sequence). CDR3: CASRIRTGDFYEQYF. The CDR3 DNA reads TGTGCCAGCAGGATTAGGACAGGGGACTTCTACGAGCAGTACTTC.

The chain couples TRBV10-3 to TRBJ2-3; D gene ambiguous. The CDR3 contains 14 residues. Germline loops: CDR1 ENHRY, CDR2 SYGVKD. Trimming took 6 bases from V and 4 from J, leaving 14 bases between them. The DNA of the CDR3 is TGTGCCATCAGCGCCGGTCGCGGCGCAGATACGCAGTATTTT. Translating it yields CAISAGRGADTQYF.

The J gene is TRBJ1-5, the V gene TRBV28; D uncertain. The CDR3 is made up of 14 amino acids. Deletions cut 3 bases from V and 4 bases from J, with 10 bases between. Germline-derived CDR1 and CDR2 are MDHEN and SYDVKM. The CDR3 DNA reads as TGTGCCAGCAGTTTTTGGGCTGTGAATCAGCCCCAGCATTTT. Protein: CASSFWAVNQPQHF.

V usage is TRBV7-6 and J usage is TRBJ2-3, with D perhaps matching TRBD2 (5 bases). Trimming took off 1 base at V and 0 bases at J, with 11 bases between the two ends. The CDR3 has 16 residues. Germline loops: CDR1 SGHVS, CDR2 FNYEAQ. The CDR3 loop is CASSLGMTTSTDTQYF. The DNA of the CDR3 is TGTGCCAGCAGCTTAGGAATGACTACTAGCACAGATACGCAGTATTTT.

In this sample, this clone turned up a few times. The V call is TRBV4-3, the J call TRBJ1-3; TRBD1 might be the D (5 bases). CDR3 length: 14 amino acids. Trimming left V 3 bases short and J 0 bases short, with 6 bases between. Germline V CDR1 and CDR2: LGHNA, YSLEER. The CDR3 nucleotides are TGCGCCAGCAGCCATGGGGGCTCTGGAAACACCATATATTTT. Protein: CASSHGGSGNTIYF.

This rearrangement joins TRBV28 to TRBJ2-1; tentative D call: TRBD2 (5 bases). The CDR3 sequence is 15 residues long. The V end was cut by 7 bases, the J end by 8 bases, with 21 bases between. Germline-derived CDR1 and CDR2 are MDHEN and SYDVKM. The CDR3 nucleotides are TGTGCCAGCACCGCGGGTAGGGAGTCGCTTGATGAGCAGTTCTTC. This translates into CASTAGRESLDEQFF.

The rearrangement joins TRBV25-1 to TRBJ2-7; no firm D call. The germline CDR1 and CDR2 sequences are MGHDK and SYGVNS. The CDR3 sequence is 15 residues long. The V and J ends lost 3 bases and 6 bases respectively, with 18 bases between them. This CDR3 is CASSESRLGTREQYF. The DNA of the CDR3 is TGTGCCAGCAGTGAGTCGCGTCTTGGCACTCGCGAGCAGTACTTC.

The genes are TRBV4-1 and TRBJ2-1; 8 bases match TRBD2. V gave up 6 bases and J gave up 5 bases; unmatched junction bases: 3. The CDR3 is 13 amino acids. Germline lookup yields CDR1 MGHRA and CDR2 YSYEKL. CDR3 in amino acids: CASREAGDNEQFF. The CDR3 bases are TGCGCCAGCAGAGAAGCGGGAGACAATGAGCAGTTCTTC.

The chain couples TRBV25-1 to TRBJ2-7, with D maybe TRBD2 (6 bases). This CDR3 is built from 12 residues. The ends were cut back, 2 bases at V and 7 bases at J, with 9 bases in the middle. In germline, CDR1 is MGHDK, CDR2 SYGVNS. The CDR3, as DNA: TGTGCCAGCAGTGAAGCAGGGAGGGAGCAGTACTTC. This encodes CASSEAGREQYF.

The rearrangement joins TRBV28 to TRBJ2-3; D gene ambiguous. CDR3 length: 17 amino acids. The V and J ends lost 4 bases and 0 bases respectively, with 17 bases between them. Germline V gives CDR1 MDHEN, CDR2 SYDVKM. DNA of the CDR3: TGTGCCAGCAGTTCCTCCCGTGGGCCCGGGAGCACAGATACGCAGTATTTT. Translating it yields CASSSSRGPGSTDTQYF.

This sequence joins TRBV6-6 and TRBJ1-1, with 8 bases fitting TRBD1. Germline-derived CDR1 and CDR2 are MNHNY and SVGAGI (reference sequence). J was trimmed by 5 bases and V by 5 bases; bases with no gene match: 4. There are 13 residues in the CDR3. CDR3 DNA: TGTGCCAGCAGTACAGGGGGGGGAACTGAAGCTTTCTTT. As protein: CASSTGGGTEAFF.

The rearrangement links TRBV21-1 to TRBJ1-2. TRBV21-1 is a pseudogene. The CDR3 extends over 14 amino acids. The CDR3 coding sequence is TGTGCCAGCAGCAAACAGGAACCCGGGCATGGCTACACCTTC. Translated: CASSKQEPGHGYTF.

CDR3 residues: CASSIALDRAEQYF. CDR3 sequence (DNA): TGTGCCAGTAGTATCGCGCTGGACAGGGCCGAGCAGTACTTC. The chain carries TRBV19 and TRBJ2-7, with 8 bases that match TRBD1. The CDR3 covers 14 residues. Germline V gene lookup returns CDR1 LNHDA and CDR2 SQIVND (reference sequence). J lost 6 bases, V lost 3 bases, and 7 bases had no gene match. Based on the CDR3 plus reference TRBV19 and TRBJ2-7, the full variable domain is DGGITQSPKYLFRKEGQNVTLSCEQNLNHDAMYWYRQDPGQGLRLIYYSQIVNDFQKGDIAEGYSVSREKKESFPLTVTSAQKNPTAFYLCASSIALDRAEQYFGPGTRLTVT.

The rearrangement links TRBV27 to TRBJ2-1, with 11 bases identical to TRBD2. The CDR3 is 16 residues long. The germline V gene encodes CDR1 MNHEY and CDR2 SMNVEV (reference sequence). With 5 bases clipped from V and 5 bases from J, the junction kept 8 bases outside the gene matches. The CDR3 here is CASSPQLAGDHNEQFF. The DNA for the CDR3 is TGTGCCAGCAGTCCACAACTAGCGGGAGATCACAATGAGCAGTTCTTC.

The chain joins TRBV2 to TRBJ1-2; D is uncertain. This CDR3 contains 13 residues. Trimming cost V 6 bases and J 4 bases, with 12 bases left between them. The V gene's germline CDR1 is SNHLY and CDR2 FYNNEI. The chain's CDR3 is CASSDSGSYGYTF. The CDR3 region has the DNA TGTGCCAGCAGCGATTCAGGCAGCTATGGCTACACCTTC. The whole variable domain, remainder taken from reference TRBV2 and TRBJ1-2, is EPEVTQTPSHQVTQMGQEVILRCVPISNHLYFYWYRQILGQKVEFLVSFYNNEISEKSEIFDDQFSVERPDGSNFTLKIRSTKLEDSAMYFCASSDSGSYGYTFGSGTRLTVV.

V gene TRBV30 combines with J gene TRBJ2-1; the D is unclear. This CDR3 is built from 12 residues. Germline V lookup: CDR1 GTSNPN, CDR2 SVGIG (reference sequence). Deletions cut 0 bases from V and 5 bases from J, with 5 bases between. The CDR3 DNA sequence: TGTGCCTGGAGTGTAGACAACAATGAGCAGTTCTTC. Translation gives CAWSVDNNEQFF.

This clone was detected once. The rearrangement joins TRBV4-1 to TRBJ2-3; the match to TRBD2 covers 7 bases. The CDR3 extends over 16 amino acids. The germline V gene encodes CDR1 MGHRA and CDR2 YSYEKL. Trimming cost V 4 bases and J 3 bases; bases outside gene matches: 10. The CDR3 coding sequence is TGCGCCAGCAGCCGCTCGAGGCGGGAGTGGACAGATACGCAGTATTTT. Protein: CASSRSRREWTDTQYF.

This clone was detected once. The V and J genes are TRBV6-5 and TRBJ1-5; TRBD1 might be the D (6 bases). The CDR3 extends over 14 amino acids. Germline V gene sequence: CDR1 MNHEY, CDR2 SVGAGI. The ends were cut back, 5 bases at V and 4 bases at J, with 12 bases in the middle. The DNA of the CDR3 is TGTGCCAGCAGTGCGGGGGCCCAAAATCAGCCCCAGCATTTT. As protein: CASSAGAQNQPQHF.

A remark on this clone: Other nucleotide sequences in the sample specify the same CDR3. The chain employs TRBV5-6 and TRBJ2-7; 8 bases are a match to TRBD1. V shed 0 bases, J shed 4 bases, and the junction held 0 bases outside the gene matches. The CDR3 length is 13 residues. Per the germline V gene, CDR1 is SGHDT and CDR2 is YYEEEE. CDR3 protein: CASSLGTGYEQYF. As DNA, the CDR3 is TGTGCCAGCAGCTTGGGGACAGGGTACGAGCAGTACTTC.

This chain connects TRBV4-1 to TRBJ2-5, with unresolved D. With the DNA end fitting TRBJ2-7 better, the J assignment may be wrong. Germline V gene sequence: CDR1 MGHRA, CDR2 YSYEKL. This CDR3 comprises 15 residues. As DNA, the CDR3 is TGCGCCAGCAGCCAAGTAGTAGGACCTCTCTACGAGCAGTACTTC. It translates to CASSQVVGPLYEQYF.

The V call is TRBV7-8, the J call TRBJ2-7; 7 bases line up with TRBD2. Trimming removed 4 bases from V and 4 bases from J; junction bases left unmatched: 13. The CDR3 loop spans 16 amino acids. Per germline, CDR1 SGHVS and CDR2 FQNEAQ. The CDR3 sequence is CASSSGVGAGEYEQYF. In DNA form, the CDR3 reads TGTGCCAGCAGCTCTGGGGTAGGCGCGGGAGAATACGAGCAGTACTTC.

The chain combines TRBV19 with TRBJ2-1; D gene unclear. The V end lost 3 bases, the J end lost 7 bases, and 16 bases lay between the germline ends. The CDR3 totals 15 residues. Germline CDR1 is LNHDA and CDR2 is SQIVND (reference sequence). The CDR3 protein is CASSMVLVGWNEQFF. The CDR3 DNA sequence: TGTGCCAGTAGTATGGTCCTAGTAGGTTGGAATGAGCAGTTCTTC.

This clone was picked up a small number of times. This chain joins TRBV6-1 and TRBJ2-7; 9 bases are shared with TRBD1. The V segment lost 0 bases and the J segment 3 bases; nucleotides outside the gene matches: 6. The CDR3 contains 16 residues. Germline V CDR1 and CDR2: MNHNS, SASEGT. The CDR3, as DNA: TGTGCCAGCAGTGAAGCAGGGGACAGGGAGGGCTACGAGCAGTACTTC. This encodes CASSEAGDREGYEQYF.

This sequence joins TRBV7-2 and TRBJ2-1; D tentatively fits TRBD1 or TRBD2 (7 bases each). Germline V CDR1 and CDR2: SGHTA, FQGNSA. V was cut by 5 bases and J by 0 bases, with 17 bases left in between. The CDR3 consists of 17 residues. CDR3 sequence reads: CASSPDRDYLSYNEQFF. In DNA, the CDR3 is TGTGCCAGCAGCCCCGACAGGGACTACCTCTCCTACAATGAGCAGTTCTTC.

The chain carries TRBV27 and TRBJ2-2, with D tentatively TRBD2 (5 bases). This CDR3 region has 16 residues. V was clipped by 7 bases and J by 6 bases, with 21 bases between them. The germline V gene encodes CDR1 MNHEY and CDR2 SMNVEV (reference sequence). The CDR3 sequence: CASTPDFRGLSGELFF. CDR3 nucleotides: TGTGCCAGCACCCCTGATTTCCGGGGTCTATCCGGGGAGCTGTTTTTT.

The rearrangement links TRBV4-2 to TRBJ2-3; 7 bases are a match to TRBD2. Germline trimming cut 0 bases from V and 6 bases from J; bases unmatched to any gene: 12. Germline loops: CDR1 LGHNA, CDR2 YNFKEQ. The CDR3 totals 17 residues. The CDR3 nucleotides are TGTGCCAGCAGCCAAGAGGAGGCTGCGGGAGTTAGGGATACGCAGTATTTT. Amino acid sequence: CASSQEEAAGVRDTQYF.